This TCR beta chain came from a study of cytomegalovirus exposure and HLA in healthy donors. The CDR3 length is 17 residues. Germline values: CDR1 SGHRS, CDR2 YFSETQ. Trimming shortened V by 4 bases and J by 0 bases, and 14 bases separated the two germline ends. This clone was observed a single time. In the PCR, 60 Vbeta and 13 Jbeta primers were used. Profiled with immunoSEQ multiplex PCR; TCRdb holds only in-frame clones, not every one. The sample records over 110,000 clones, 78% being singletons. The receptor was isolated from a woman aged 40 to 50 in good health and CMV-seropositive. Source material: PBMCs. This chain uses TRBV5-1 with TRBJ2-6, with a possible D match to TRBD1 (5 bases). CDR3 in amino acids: CASSPNGASSGANVLTF. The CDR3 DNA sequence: TGCGCCAGCAGCCCTAATGGGGCCAGCTCTGGGGCCAACGTCCTGACTTTC.